Following are 12 T cell receptor beta chains from one sample sequenced in a study of shared clonotypes between healthy human individuals. Assay used: immunoSEQ multiplex PCR; TCRdb lists only in-frame clones, some missing. This table has roughly 640,000 clones, roughly 97% appearing once. The sample was naive CD4+ T cells sorted from blood. Described subset: CD45RA+ positively selected. The receptors were sampled from a woman under 40 in good health.

This chain joins TRBV27 and TRBJ2-1, with TRBD2 matching over 10 bases. Germline V gene sequence: CDR1 MNHEY, CDR2 SMNVEV (reference sequence). V gave up 1 base and J gave up 9 bases; unmatched junction bases: 9. The CDR3 is 16 residues long. CDR3 loop: CASSLFSGTSAREQFF. CDR3 bases: TGTGCCAGCAGTTTATTCTCCGGGACTAGCGCGCGTGAGCAGTTCTTC.

The chain recombines TRBV28 with TRBJ2-3, with D possibly TRBD1 on 6 matching bases. Trimming shortened V by 8 bases and J by 5 bases, and 11 bases separated the two germline ends. Germline assignment: CDR1 MDHEN and CDR2 SYDVKM. The CDR3 runs to 12 residues. Here the CDR3 DNA reads TGTGCCAGCTCACCCAGGGGAGATACGCAGTATTTT. Translating it yields CASSPRGDTQYF. Looking up the rest from reference TRBV28 and TRBJ2-3 gives the full variable domain: DVKVTQSSRYLVKRTGEKVFLECVQDMDHENMFWYRQDPGLGLRLIYFSYDVKMKEKGDIPEGYSVSREKKERFSLILESASTNQTSMYLCASSPRGDTQYFGPGTRLTVL.

The chain employs TRBV18 and TRBJ2-5; D remains unclear. Trimming removed 6 bases at V and 3 bases at J, with 8 bases between. The CDR3 runs to 12 residues. Per the germline V gene, CDR1 is KGHSH and CDR2 is LQKENI. The CDR3 reads CASSEAEETQYF. For the CDR3, the DNA is TGTGCCAGCTCCGAGGCAGAAGAGACCCAGTACTTC. Variable domain in full (rest from reference TRBV18 and TRBJ2-5): NAGVMQNPRHLVRRRGQEARLRCSPMKGHSHVYWYRQLPEEGLKFMVYLQKENIIDESGMPKERFSAEFPKEGPSILRIQQVVRGDSAAYFCASSEAEETQYFGPGTRLLVL.

This clone came up once. The CDR3 loop is CASSQGTSGQARGETQYF. The CDR3 DNA follows: TGCGCCAGCAGCCAAGGGACTAGCGGGCAGGCGAGGGGGGAGACCCAGTACTTC. V and J are TRBV5-1 and TRBJ2-5, with 12 bases lining up with TRBD2. Germline V gene sequence: CDR1 SGHRS, CDR2 YFSETQ. The CDR3 runs to 18 residues. The junction had 15 bases not matched to a gene; V was cut back by 4 bases and J by 5 bases. Complete variable domain (other parts from reference TRBV5-1 and TRBJ2-5): KAGVTQTPRYLIKTRGQQVTLSCSPISGHRSVSWYQQTPGQGLQFLFEYFSETQRNKGNFPGRFSGRQFSNSRSEMNVSTLELGDSALYLCASSQGTSGQARGETQYFGPGTRLLVL.

The chain carries TRBV7-9 and TRBJ1-2; no clear D gene. This CDR3 is built from 11 residues. V lost 2 bases and J lost 4, with 2 bases in between. The V gene's germline CDR1 is SEHNR and CDR2 FQNEAQ (reference sequence). DNA of the CDR3: TGTGCCAGCAGCTTAAGCTATGGCTACACCTTC. The encoded protein is CASSLSYGYTF.

This chain connects TRBV10-3 to TRBJ1-1; TRBD1 is a possible D gene (5 bases). Per the germline V gene, CDR1 is ENHRY and CDR2 is SYGVKD. Trimming cost V 11 bases and J 3 bases, with 10 bases left between them. This CDR3 comprises 11 residues. CDR3 nucleotides: TGTGCCGTTCAGGGACACACTGAAGCTTTCTTT. Its translation is CAVQGHTEAFF.

V usage is TRBV2 and J usage is TRBJ2-3, with 11 bases aligning to TRBD1. V dropped 3 bases and J dropped 5; count of bases not matched to a gene: 7. CDR3 length: 16 residues. Germline-derived CDR1 and CDR2 are SNHLY and FYNNEI. CDR3 DNA: TGTGCCAGCAGTGATCGGACAGGGGGCGTGAGAGATACGCAGTATTTT. It specifies CASSDRTGGVRDTQYF.

The V call is TRBV7-6, the J call TRBJ2-5; a possible D gene is TRBD1 (6 bases). There are 12 residues in the CDR3. The germline V gene has CDR1 SGHVS and CDR2 FNYEAQ. V gave up 2 bases and J gave up 12 bases, with 13 bases separating them. CDR3: CASSLNLQGKYF. Written as DNA, the CDR3 is TGTGCCAGCAGCTTAAATCTCCAGGGGAAGTACTTC. Using reference TRBV7-6 and TRBJ2-5 for the parts outside the CDR3, the full variable domain is GAGVSQSPRYKVTKRGQDVALRCDPISGHVSLYWYRQALGQGPEFLTYFNYEAQQDKSGLPNDRFSAERPEGSISTLTIQRTEQRDSAMYRCASSLNLQGKYFGPGTRLLVL.

Comment on this clone: The same CDR3 also results from other DNA sequences found in this sample. The V and J genes are TRBV28 and TRBJ1-2; the match to TRBD1 covers 7 bases. The V and J ends lost 3 bases and 3 bases, in that order; junction bases with no gene match: 1. CDR3 length: 13 amino acids. Germline V CDR1 and CDR2: MDHEN, SYDVKM. CDR3 in amino acids: CASSFGTDYGYTF. CDR3 nucleotide sequence: TGTGCCAGCAGTTTCGGGACAGACTATGGCTACACCTTC.

J is TRBJ1-2 and V is TRBV6-5; D not certain. The V end lost 4 bases, the J end lost 8 bases, and 11 bases lay between the germline ends. This CDR3 is 12 amino acids long. Per the germline V gene, CDR1 is MNHEY and CDR2 is SVGAGI. CDR3 residues: CASSSLHFGYTF. CDR3 nucleotides: TGTGCCAGCAGTTCACTACATTTCGGCTACACCTTC.

This rearrangement joins TRBV5-1 to TRBJ2-5; a weak D match, TRBD2 (5 bases). Germline V CDR1 and CDR2: SGHRS, YFSETQ. With 0 bases removed from V and 4 bases from J, the gap between germline ends came to 19 bases. The CDR3 is 17 amino acids. In DNA form, the CDR3 reads TGCGCCAGCAGCTTGGGCCGGAGGAGTGGAGGTGGAGAGACCCAGTACTTC. Translation gives CASSLGRRSGGGETQYF.

The rearrangement joins TRBV7-9 to TRBJ2-5; no firm D call. In germline, CDR1 is SEHNR, CDR2 FQNEAQ (reference sequence). The germline V and J ends were trimmed by 1 base and 5 bases, with 14 bases remaining between them. The CDR3 has 15 residues. CDR3 sequence: CASSLVLGLAETQYF. In DNA, the CDR3 is TGTGCCAGCAGCTTAGTCTTGGGGTTGGCGGAGACCCAGTACTTC.